This T cell receptor beta chain appears in the sequencing data of a study of Graves' ophthalmopathy and Graves' hyperthyroidism. In the study overall: Researchers obtained peripheral blood at initial diagnosis, before any treatment had begun. The study's findings and limits: Blood also held most thyroid clonotypes expanded above 0.001 frequency.

Ophthalmopathy cases showed moderate-to-severe activity, scoring CAS ≥3 and NOSPECS ≥4, with duration under 3 months. On this clonotype itself: Its specificity is unknown.

Germline assignment: CDR1 MNHEY and CDR2 SMNVEV (reference sequence). The ends were cut back, 0 bases at V and 3 bases at J, with 6 bases in the middle. This CDR3 has 14 amino acids. Amplified TCR beta CDR3 regions were obtained using RNA transcripts as template. The first-round RT-PCR employed HTBI primers together with the Qiagen OneStep RT-PCR kit. A multiplex PCR was then performed as the second round. MiXCR, run by TCRdb on the multiplex PCR reads, gives a single entry per CDR3 protein. The repertoire consists of roughly 220,000 distinct CDR3 sequences, with around 45% occurring once and the leading ten covering over 40%.

Sequencing was done on a sample of peripheral blood. This TCR came from an adult man with Graves' ophthalmopathy. V is TRBV27 and J is TRBJ1-3; D unresolved. CDR3 loop: CASSLSLSGNTIYF. CDR3 sequence (DNA): TGTGCCAGCAGTTTATCGCTGAGTGGAAACACCATATATTTT.